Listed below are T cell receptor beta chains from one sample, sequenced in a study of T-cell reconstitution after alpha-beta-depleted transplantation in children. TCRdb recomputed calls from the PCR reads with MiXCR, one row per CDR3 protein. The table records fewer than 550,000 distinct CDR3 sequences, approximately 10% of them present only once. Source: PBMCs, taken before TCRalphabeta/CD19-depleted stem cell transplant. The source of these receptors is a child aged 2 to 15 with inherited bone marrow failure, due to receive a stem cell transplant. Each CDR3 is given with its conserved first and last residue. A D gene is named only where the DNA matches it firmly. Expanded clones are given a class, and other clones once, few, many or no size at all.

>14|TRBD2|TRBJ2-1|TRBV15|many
CATRPGLDYNEQFF
TGTGCCACCCGGCCGGGACTAGATTACAATGAGCAGTTCTTC
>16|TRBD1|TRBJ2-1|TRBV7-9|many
CASSPQGTFSYNEQFF
TGTGCCAGCAGCCCACAGGGGACCTTCTCCTACAATGAGCAGTTCTTC
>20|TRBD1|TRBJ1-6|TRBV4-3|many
CASSQGDRGQRRSYNSPLHF
TGCGCCAGCAGCCAAGGGGACAGGGGTCAAAGAAGATCCTATAATTCACCCCTCCACTTT
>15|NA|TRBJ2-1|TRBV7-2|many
CASIPRDAWLNEQFF
TGTGCCAGCATCCCACGGGATGCCTGGCTCAATGAGCAGTTCTTC
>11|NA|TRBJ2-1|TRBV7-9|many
CASSLIGEQFF
TGTGCCAGCAGCTTAATAGGCGAGCAGTTCTTC
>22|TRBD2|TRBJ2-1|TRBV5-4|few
CASSLSGYIGLAGERSYNEQFF
TGTGCCAGCAGCTTGTCCGGGTACATAGGACTAGCGGGAGAACGGTCCTACAATGAGCAGTTCTTC
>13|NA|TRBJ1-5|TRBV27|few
CASTWQINQPQHF
TGTGCCAGCACCTGGCAGATCAATCAGCCCCAGCATTTT
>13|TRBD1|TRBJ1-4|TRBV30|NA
CAWTAGTGEKLFF
TGTGCCTGGACGGCGGGGACAGGTGAAAAACTGTTTTTT
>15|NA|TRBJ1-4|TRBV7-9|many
CASSLVGSINEKLFF
TGTGCCAGCAGCTTAGTTGGGTCCATTAATGAAAAACTGTTTTTT
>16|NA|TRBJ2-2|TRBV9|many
CASSPRGGVNTGELFF
TGTGCCAGCAGCCCGAGGGGAGGTGTGAACACCGGGGAGCTGTTTTTT
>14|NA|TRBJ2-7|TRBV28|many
CASTPRLVPYEQYF
TGTGCCAGCACCCCAAGGCTAGTCCCTTACGAGCAGTACTTC
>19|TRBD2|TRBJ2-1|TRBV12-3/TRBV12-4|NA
CASSGSGLAGGLSYNEQFF
TGTGCCAGCAGTGGATCGGGACTAGCGGGAGGTCTCTCCTACAATGAGCAGTTCTTC
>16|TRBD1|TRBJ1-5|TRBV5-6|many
CASSLSAQGVRQPQHF
TGTGCCAGCAGCTTGTCGGCGCAGGGGGTACGACAGCCCCAGCATTTT
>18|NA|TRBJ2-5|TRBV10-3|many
CAISEFHRTNRLGETQYF
TGTGCCATCAGTGAGTTCCATAGGACTAATAGACTGGGAGAGACCCAGTACTTC
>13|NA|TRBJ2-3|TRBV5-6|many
CASSSGGADTQYF
TGTGCCAGCAGCTCCGGTGGGGCAGATACGCAGTATTTT
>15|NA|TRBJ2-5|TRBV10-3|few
CAISVPRDSQETQYF
TGTGCCATCAGTGTTCCCCGGGACTCACAAGAGACCCAGTACTTC
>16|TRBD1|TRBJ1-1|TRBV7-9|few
CASSPGGTGVATEAFF
TGTGCCAGCAGCCCGGGGGGGACAGGGGTTGCCACTGAAGCTTTCTTT
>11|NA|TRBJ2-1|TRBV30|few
CAWSVLGEQFF
TGTGCCTGGAGTGTACTAGGGGAGCAGTTCTTC
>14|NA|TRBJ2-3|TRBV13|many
CASSLTRLTDTQYF
TGTGCCAGCAGCTTGACTAGGCTCACAGATACGCAGTATTTT
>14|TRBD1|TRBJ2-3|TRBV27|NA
CASCDRGRTDTQYF
TGTGCCAGCTGTGACAGGGGGAGGACAGATACGCAGTATTTT
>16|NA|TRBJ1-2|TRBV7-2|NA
CASSLTFGQLENGYTF
TGTGCCAGCAGCCTTACCTTTGGACAGCTGGAAAATGGCTACACCTTC
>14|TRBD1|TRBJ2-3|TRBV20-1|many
CSAEGQGVPDTQYF
TGCAGTGCTGAGGGACAGGGGGTACCGGATACGCAGTATTTT
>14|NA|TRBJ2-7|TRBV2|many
CASSERERGYEQYF
TGTGCCAGCAGTGAGAGGGAACGAGGCTACGAGCAGTACTTC
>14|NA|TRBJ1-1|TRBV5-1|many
CASRLSRVNTEAFF
TGCGCCAGCAGGTTGAGCAGGGTGAACACTGAAGCTTTCTTT
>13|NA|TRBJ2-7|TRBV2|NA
CASSGPGAYEQYF
TGTGCCAGCAGTGGACCGGGGGCGTACGAGCAGTACTTC
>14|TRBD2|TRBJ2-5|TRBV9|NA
CASTPYGEGETQYF
TGTGCCAGCACCCCTTACGGGGAGGGGGAGACCCAGTACTTC
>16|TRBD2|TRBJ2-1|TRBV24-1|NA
CATSDFGTRRVNEQFF
TGTGCCACCAGTGATTTCGGGACTAGAAGGGTCAATGAGCAGTTCTTC
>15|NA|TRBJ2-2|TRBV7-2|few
CASSLTPLIGGELFF
TGTGCCAGCAGCTTGACGCCTCTAATTGGTGGGGAGCTGTTTTTT
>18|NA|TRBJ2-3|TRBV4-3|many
CASSQGGVGPSSTDTQYF
TGCGCCAGCAGCCAAGGCGGGGTCGGACCTTCTAGCACAGATACGCAGTATTTT
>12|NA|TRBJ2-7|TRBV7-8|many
CASSLYGGEQYF
TGTGCCAGCAGCCTCTATGGGGGCGAGCAGTACTTC
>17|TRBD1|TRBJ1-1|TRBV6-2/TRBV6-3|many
CASSYPTGDGGDTEAFF
TGTGCCAGCAGTTACCCGACAGGGGATGGTGGGGACACTGAAGCTTTCTTT
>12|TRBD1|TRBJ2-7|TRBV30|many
CAWGTGDHEQYF
TGTGCCTGGGGGACAGGGGACCACGAGCAGTACTTC
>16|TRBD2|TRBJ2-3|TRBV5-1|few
CASSLTREGSTDTQYF
TGCGCCAGCAGCTTGACGAGGGAGGGGAGCACAGATACGCAGTATTTT
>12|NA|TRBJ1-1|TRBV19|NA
CASSIGPERPRF
TGTGCCAGTAGTATAGGGCCGGAAAGGCCCCGCTTT
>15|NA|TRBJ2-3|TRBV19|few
CASSQGGASTDTQYF
TGTGCCAGTAGCCAAGGCGGCGCGAGCACAGATACGCAGTATTTT
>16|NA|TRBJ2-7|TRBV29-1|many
CSVEIVLGGALYEQYF
TGCAGCGTTGAAATCGTCCTGGGGGGCGCGTTGTACGAGCAGTACTTC
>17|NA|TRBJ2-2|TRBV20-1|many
CSARDTLGGVDTGELFF
TGCAGTGCTAGAGATACCTTGGGTGGGGTGGACACCGGGGAGCTGTTTTTT
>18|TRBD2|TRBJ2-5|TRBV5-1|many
CASSPGLVGSRRQETQYF
TGCGCCAGCAGCCCTGGACTAGTAGGGTCACGTCGCCAAGAGACCCAGTACTTC
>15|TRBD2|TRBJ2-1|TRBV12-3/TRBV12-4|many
CASSLITGTNNEQFF
TGTGCCAGCAGCCTAATTACCGGGACTAACAATGAGCAGTTCTTC
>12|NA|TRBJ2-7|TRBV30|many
CAWSVVQGEQYF
TGTGCCTGGAGTGTAGTGCAGGGCGAGCAGTACTTC
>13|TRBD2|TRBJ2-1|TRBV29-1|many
CTVAAGDSGEQFF
TGCACCGTTGCGGCGGGAGACTCGGGTGAGCAGTTCTTC
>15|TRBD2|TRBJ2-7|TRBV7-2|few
CASSLMAASGYEQYF
TGTGCCAGCAGCTTAATGGCTGCTAGCGGCTACGAGCAGTACTTC
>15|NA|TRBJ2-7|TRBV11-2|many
CASSRSSGGVYEQYF
TGTGCCAGCAGTCGTAGCTCTGGGGGCGTCTACGAGCAGTACTTC
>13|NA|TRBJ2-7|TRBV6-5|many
CASSYGAGYEQYF
TGTGCCAGCAGTTATGGGGCCGGCTACGAGCAGTACTTC
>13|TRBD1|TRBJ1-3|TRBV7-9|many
CASRADREDTIYF
TGTGCCAGCAGGGCGGACAGGGAGGACACCATATATTTT
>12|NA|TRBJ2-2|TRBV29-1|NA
CSAPQGPGELFF
TGCAGCGCACCTCAGGGTCCCGGGGAGCTGTTTTTT
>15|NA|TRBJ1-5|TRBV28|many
CASSSPSEGNQPQHF
TGTGCCAGCAGTTCACCCTCGGAAGGGAATCAGCCCCAGCATTTT
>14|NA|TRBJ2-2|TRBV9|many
CASESGPNTGELFF
TGTGCCAGCGAGTCGGGCCCCAACACCGGGGAGCTGTTTTTT
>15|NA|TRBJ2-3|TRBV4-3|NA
CASSQEPGATDTQYF
TGCGCCAGCAGCCAAGAGCCGGGGGCAACAGATACGCAGTATTTT
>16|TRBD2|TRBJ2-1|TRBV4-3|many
CASSPGSREGLYEQFF
TGCGCCAGCAGCCCAGGTTCGCGGGAGGGCCTCTATGAGCAGTTCTTC
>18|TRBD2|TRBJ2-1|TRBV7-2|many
CASTLAPGLAGGPGEQFF
TGTGCCAGCACCTTAGCCCCAGGGCTAGCGGGAGGCCCGGGTGAGCAGTTCTTC
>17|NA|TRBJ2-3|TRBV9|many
CASSVHSTRAYTDTQYF
TGTGCCAGCAGCGTACATTCCACACGGGCTTACACAGATACGCAGTATTTT
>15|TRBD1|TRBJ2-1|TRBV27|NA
CASLARDRASYEQFF
TGTGCCAGCTTAGCCCGAGACAGGGCCAGCTATGAGCAGTTCTTC
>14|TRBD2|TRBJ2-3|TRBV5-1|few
CASSLGLAGDWQYF
TGCGCCAGCAGCTTGGGACTAGCGGGAGACTGGCAGTATTTT
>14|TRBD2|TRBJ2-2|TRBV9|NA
CASSAGTTTGELFF
TGTGCCAGCAGCGCCGGGACTACGACCGGGGAGCTGTTTTTT
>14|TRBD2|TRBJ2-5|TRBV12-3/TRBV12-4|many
CASSPPLGGETQYF
TGTGCCAGCAGTCCGCCTCTGGGGGGGGAGACCCAGTACTTC
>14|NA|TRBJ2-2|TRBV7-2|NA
CASSLYWEAGELFF
TGTGCCAGCAGCCTATACTGGGAGGCCGGGGAGCTGTTTTTT